This TCR beta chain was captured in a study of long-term antiretroviral therapy in people with HIV. The assay used was immunoSEQ (version v3.0), run at survey level. Method: immunoSEQ multiplex PCR; TCRdb's copy keeps in-frame clones and lacks some. The sample lists 20,000 to 25,000 clones, about 82% occurring once. Germline V gives CDR1 SGHRS, CDR2 YFSETQ. CDR3 size: 14 residues. V shed 4 bases and J shed 4 bases, with 14 bases lying between them. Sequencing was performed on unsorted PBMCs, taken roughly 4 years after starting antiretroviral therapy. This sequence was found in a man aged 18 to 30 with HIV. This rearrangement joins TRBV5-1 to TRBJ2-5, with TRBD1 as a possible D gene (5 bases). The CDR3 DNA reads as TGCGCCAGCAGCGCGACCAGGGCTATAGAGACCCAGTACTTC. Protein sequence: CASSATRAIETQYF.